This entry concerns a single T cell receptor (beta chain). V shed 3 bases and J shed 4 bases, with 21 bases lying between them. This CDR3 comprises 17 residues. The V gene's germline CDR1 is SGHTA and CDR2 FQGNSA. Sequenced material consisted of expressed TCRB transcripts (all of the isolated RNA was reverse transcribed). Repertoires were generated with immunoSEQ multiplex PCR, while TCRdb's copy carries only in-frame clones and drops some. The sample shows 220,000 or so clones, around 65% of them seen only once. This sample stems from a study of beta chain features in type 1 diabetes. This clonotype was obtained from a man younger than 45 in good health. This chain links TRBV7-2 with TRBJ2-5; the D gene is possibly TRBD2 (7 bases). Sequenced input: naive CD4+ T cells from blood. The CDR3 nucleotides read TGTGCCAGCAGCTTTAGACCCGGGGGGCCTAGACGAGAGACCCAGTACTTC. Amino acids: CASSFRPGGPRRETQYF.